This is a list of T cell receptor beta chains from one sample in a study of shared clonotypes between healthy human individuals. The data were produced by immunoSEQ multiplex PCR, yet TCRdb's version contains in-frame clones alone and is incomplete. The data contain a few million clones, 85% to 95% of them seen just once; the ten biggest clones take up approximately 0.39%. The sequencing sample was made of naive CD4+ T cells from PBMCs. These receptor sequences come from a man aged 18 to 29 in good health. Some clones in this sample may be carry-over from other donors' samples. Both conserved end residues are part of each CDR3. The D gene is left open where the match is weak. Expanded clones get a size class; other rows say once, few or many, or leave the size out.

D gene	J gene	V gene	clone size	CDR3 protein	CDR3 DNA
TRBD1	TRBJ1-1	TRBV25-1	-	CASSETNRDRAMNTEAFF	TGTGCCAGCAGTGAGACAAACCGGGACAGGGCGATGAACACTGAAGCTTTCTTT
TRBD2	TRBJ2-1	TRBV19	once	CASSGRLAGGSSYNEQFF	TGTGCCAGTAGTGGGCGACTAGCGGGAGGGAGCTCCTACAATGAGCAGTTCTTC
-	TRBJ2-7	TRBV7-7	-	CASSPGLLGEQYF	TGTGCCAGCAGCCCCGGACTCTTAGGCGAGCAGTACTTC
-	TRBJ2-1	TRBV7-2	-	CASSLGAGEQFF	TGTGCCAGCAGCTTAGGGGCGGGAGAGCAGTTCTTC
-	TRBJ2-1	TRBV28	-	CATSSSHGEQFF	TGTGCCACCTCCTCTTCCCATGGAGAGCAGTTCTTC
-	TRBJ2-5	TRBV5-1	-	CASSLPQGMGETQYF	TGCGCCAGCAGCTTGCCCCAGGGGATGGGAGAGACCCAGTACTTC
-	TRBJ1-5	TRBV7-2	-	CASSPFLQPQHF	TGTGCCAGCAGCCCCTTCCTTCAGCCCCAGCATTTT
TRBD1	TRBJ2-3	TRBV15	-	CATSRDTGATDTQYF	TGTGCCACCAGCAGAGATACAGGGGCCACAGATACGCAGTATTTT
-	TRBJ1-5	TRBV30	-	CAWSEAGTSNQPQHF	TGTGCCTGGAGTGAAGCGGGCACAAGCAATCAGCCCCAGCATTTT
-	TRBJ1-5	TRBV4-1	few	CASSQDKGVGQHF	TGCGCCAGCAGCCAAGATAAGGGGGTAGGCCAGCATTTT
-	TRBJ2-7	TRBV5-1	-	CASSGLPSYEQYF	TGCGCCAGCAGCGGACTACCCTCCTACGAGCAGTACTTC
TRBD1	TRBJ1-2	TRBV5-1	-	CASSHTGQADGHTF	TGCGCCAGCAGCCACACGGGACAGGCAGACGGCCACACCTTC
-	TRBJ1-2	TRBV10-1	-	CASSGSLGYGYTF	TGCGCCAGCAGTGGGTCTTTAGGCTATGGCTACACCTTC
TRBD2	TRBJ2-3	TRBV5-6	-	CASSLGGRHTDTQYF	TGTGCCAGCAGCTTAGGCGGGAGACACACAGATACGCAGTATTTT
TRBD2	TRBJ2-1	TRBV7-3	-	CASSLLAVQYNEQFF	TGTGCCAGCAGCTTACTAGCGGTGCAGTACAATGAGCAGTTCTTC
-	TRBJ1-2	TRBV19	-	CASNPMGEGRGYTF	TGTGCCAGTAACCCAATGGGCGAAGGGAGAGGCTACACCTTC